This T cell receptor (beta chain) emerged from a study of cytomegalovirus exposure and HLA in healthy donors. The CDR3 runs to 14 residues. In germline, CDR1 is ENHRY, CDR2 SYGVKD. V was pared by 10 bases and J by 0 bases, with 15 bases between. Study results and caveats: For most TCR beta V segments, an earlier analysis put the productive rate at about 87% or about 30% of the time.

Vbeta (60) and Jbeta (13) primers were used in the PCR. Sequenced by immunoSEQ multiplex PCR; TCRdb stores in-frame clones only, minus some. The sample lists about 140,000 clones, 75% occurring once. For this clone: The target antigen is unknown.

The receptor was derived from a man between 40 and 49 years old in good health and CMV-seronegative. Sequencing was carried out using PBMCs. V gene TRBV10-3 combines with J gene TRBJ1-1; a weak D match, TRBD1 (6 bases). CDR3 DNA sequence: TGTGCCACGGGGGCGGGGGTTCTGAACACTGAAGCTTTCTTT. This gives the protein CATGAGVLNTEAFF.